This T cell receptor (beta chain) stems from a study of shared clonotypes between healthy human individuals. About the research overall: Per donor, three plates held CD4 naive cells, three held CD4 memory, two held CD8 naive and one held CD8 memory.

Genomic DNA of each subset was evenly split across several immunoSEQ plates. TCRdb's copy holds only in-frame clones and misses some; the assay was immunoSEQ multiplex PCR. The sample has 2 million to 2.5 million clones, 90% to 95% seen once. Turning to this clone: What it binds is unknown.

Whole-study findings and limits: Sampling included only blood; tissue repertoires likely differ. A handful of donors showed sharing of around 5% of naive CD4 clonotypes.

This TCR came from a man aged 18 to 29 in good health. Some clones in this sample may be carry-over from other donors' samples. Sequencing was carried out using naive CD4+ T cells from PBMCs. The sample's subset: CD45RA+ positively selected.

In nucleotides, the CDR3 is TGCGCCAGCAGCTTACGGGACGTCACCTACAATGAGCAGTTCTTC. Translation: CASSLRDVTYNEQFF. The gene calls are TRBV5-1 and TRBJ2-1; D is tentatively TRBD1 or TRBD2 (5 bases each). The germline V gene encodes CDR1 SGHRS and CDR2 YFSETQ. V lost 2 bases, J lost 2 bases, and 11 bases lay in between. The CDR3 runs to 15 residues.